The next 25 T cell receptor beta chains were all read from a single sample in a study of blood T cell repertoires in COVID-19. TCRdb keeps only in-frame clones here, not all; method: immunoSEQ multiplex PCR. The sample lists 150,000 or so clones; roughly 87% were seen once. Material for sequencing was PBMCs or T cells enriched from blood (not recorded which). These receptors were obtained from a woman between 40 and 55 years old who had been exposed to COVID-19.

This clone was counted once. The chain is built from TRBV28 and TRBJ1-3; 7 bases line up with TRBD1. CDR1 MDHEN and CDR2 SYDVKM come from the germline V gene. With 6 bases clipped from V and 1 base from J, the junction kept 6 bases outside the gene matches. The CDR3 spans 15 residues. The DNA of the CDR3 is TGTGCCAGCAGCACGACAGGGTTGTCTGGAAACACCATATATTTT. Protein product: CASSTTGLSGNTIYF.

V is TRBV7-9 and J is TRBJ1-1; tentative D call: TRBD1 (5 bases). Trimming removed 3 bases from V and 7 bases from J, with 6 bases in between. CDR1 and CDR2 from the germline V gene are SEHNR and FQNEAQ (reference sequence). The CDR3 has 11 residues. The CDR3 bases are TGTGCCAGCAGCTTGGGACTTGAAGCTTTCTTT. Its translation is CASSLGLEAFF.

This clone has only one observation. The genes are TRBV5-6 and TRBJ2-3; D gene ambiguous. The CDR3 length is 16 residues. CDR1 and CDR2 from the germline V gene are SGHDT and YYEEEE. Trimming pared 0 bases from V and 2 bases from J, leaving 13 bases between. CDR3 coding DNA: TGTGCCAGCAGCTTGGCCTTTTACGGTAACACAGATACGCAGTATTTT. The encoded protein is CASSLAFYGNTDTQYF.

This clone was found once. V is TRBV5-5 and J is TRBJ2-2; D might be TRBD1 (5 bases). The CDR3 totals 15 residues. The germline CDR1 and CDR2 sequences are SGHKS and YYEKEE (reference sequence). The V and J ends lost 4 bases and 7 bases respectively, with 17 bases between them. CDR3 coding DNA: TGTGCCAGCAGCAAGGACACAAACCCAAACGGGGAGCTGTTTTTT. This gives the protein CASSKDTNPNGELFF.

The V gene is TRBV7-2, the J gene TRBJ2-1; TRBD2 aligns across 7 bases. This CDR3 is built from 15 residues. Germline CDR1 is SGHTA and CDR2 is FQGNSA. V lost 1 base and J lost 5; bases outside the gene matches: 5. CDR3 nucleotides: TGTGCCAGCAGCTTAGTGGCGGGAGCGAACAATGAGCAGTTCTTC. It encodes CASSLVAGANNEQFF. The full variable domain, rest sourced from reference TRBV7-2 and TRBJ2-1, is GAGVSQSPSNKVTEKGKDVELRCDPISGHTALYWYRQSLGQGLEFLIYFQGNSAPDKSGLPSDRFSAERTGGSVSTLTIQRTQQEDSAVYLCASSLVAGANNEQFFGPGTRLTVL.

This clone was picked up a small number of times. The rearrangement joins TRBV7-2 to TRBJ1-4; a weak D match, TRBD1 (5 bases). The CDR3 has 17 amino acids. The germline V and J ends were trimmed by 1 base and 3 bases, with 15 bases remaining between them. Germline V gene data show CDR1 as SGHTA and CDR2 as FQGNSA. CDR3 nucleotide sequence: TGTGCCAGCAGCTTAGAACAGGCTGTGGTTGCTAATGAAAAACTGTTTTTT. It yields the protein CASSLEQAVVANEKLFF. The complete variable domain, with remaining parts taken from reference TRBV7-2 and TRBJ1-4, reads GAGVSQSPSNKVTEKGKDVELRCDPISGHTALYWYRQSLGQGLEFLIYFQGNSAPDKSGLPSDRFSAERTGGSVSTLTIQRTQQEDSAVYLCASSLEQAVVANEKLFFGSGTQLSVL.

This rearrangement joins TRBV11-2 to TRBJ2-1, with 7 bases matching TRBD1. This CDR3 has 15 residues. Germline loops: CDR1 SGHAT, CDR2 FQNNGV. J was trimmed by 5 bases and V by 1 base; bases with no gene match: 5. CDR3 protein: CASSLVQGKHNEQFF. The CDR3 nucleotides read TGTGCCAGCAGCTTAGTACAGGGGAAACACAATGAGCAGTTCTTC.

The chain uses TRBV25-1 and TRBJ2-1, with 7 bases matching TRBD2. Germline V gives CDR1 MGHDK, CDR2 SYGVNS. This CDR3 contains 12 residues. V gave up 7 bases and J gave up 8 bases; unmatched junction bases: 5. The CDR3 coding sequence is TGTGCCAGCACGCGACGGGGGGATGAGCAGTTCTTC. Translated: CASTRRGDEQFF.

V gene TRBV29-1 combines with J gene TRBJ2-1; no firm D call. The CDR3 is 11 amino acids. V was shortened by 4 bases and J by 6 bases, with 7 bases between the two germline ends. Germline V gives CDR1 SQVTM, CDR2 ANQGSEA. The CDR3 sequence is CSVVPVNEQFF. The CDR3 DNA reads TGCAGCGTTGTACCGGTCAATGAGCAGTTCTTC.

This sequence joins TRBV29-1 and TRBJ2-6; the D gene is possibly TRBD1 (5 bases). The CDR3 loop spans 17 amino acids. Trimming cost V 2 bases and J 0 bases, with 14 bases left between them. Germline V lookup: CDR1 SQVTM, CDR2 ANQGSEA. This CDR3 is CSVEFPGKRSGANVLTF. Here the CDR3 DNA reads TGCAGCGTTGAATTCCCAGGGAAGCGCTCTGGGGCCAACGTCCTGACTTTC.

The chain joins TRBV9 to TRBJ2-1, with D possibly TRBD2 on 6 matching bases. The germline V and J ends were trimmed by 7 bases and 6 bases, with 11 bases remaining between them. The CDR3 covers 12 residues. CDR1 SGDLS and CDR2 YYNGEE come from the germline V gene. The CDR3 loop is CASGRGGNEQFF. The DNA for the CDR3 is TGTGCCAGCGGTCGGGGAGGCAATGAGCAGTTCTTC.

The chain employs TRBV6-2 or TRBV6-3 and TRBJ2-5; 9 nucleotides align to TRBD2. Trimming took 2 bases from V and 3 from J; bases not matched to a gene: 16. The CDR3 runs 19 residues. Germline values: CDR1 MNHEY, CDR2 SVGEGT. CDR3 bases: TGTGCCAGCAGTTACCCGACTGGGACTAGCTTATTTGGGGAAGAGACCCAGTACTTC. This gives the protein CASSYPTGTSLFGEETQYF.

The count of this clone is one. This chain joins TRBV6-5 and TRBJ1-1, with 10 bases aligning to TRBD1. CDR3 length: 14 residues. J gave up 4 bases and V 7 bases, and 6 bases lay outside the gene matches. Germline V lookup: CDR1 MNHEY, CDR2 SVGAGI. CDR3 residues: CASTYGTGATEAFF. For the CDR3, the DNA is TGTGCCAGCACCTACGGGACAGGGGCCACTGAAGCTTTCTTT.

V gene TRBV6-5 combines with J gene TRBJ2-7, with a weak D call TRBD1 (5 bases). The V gene lost 0 bases and the J gene lost 7 bases, with 13 bases spanning the gap. The germline V gene has CDR1 MNHEY and CDR2 SVGAGI. This CDR3 has 14 residues. The CDR3 region is CASSYSSVRGEQYF. CDR3 sequence (DNA): TGTGCCAGCAGTTACTCGTCGGTAAGGGGAGAGCAGTACTTC.

J is TRBJ1-2 and V is TRBV27; D is ambiguous. The germline V gene encodes CDR1 MNHEY and CDR2 SMNVEV (reference sequence). The CDR3 loop spans 14 amino acids. With 6 bases removed from V and 7 bases from J, the gap between germline ends came to 18 bases. The CDR3 DNA follows: TGTGCCAGCAGCCCCGACGGGGTGTTATCTGGCTACACCTTC. Its translation is CASSPDGVLSGYTF.

This chain connects TRBV11-1 to TRBJ2-7; D is possibly TRBD2 (6 bases). Trimming took 5 bases from V and 0 from J, leaving 14 bases between them. The CDR3 spans 15 residues. Germline V CDR1 and CDR2: SGHAT, FQDESV (reference sequence). The CDR3 loop is CASSPGLLVSYEQYF. The CDR3 region has the DNA TGTGCCAGCAGCCCGGGACTCTTAGTCTCCTACGAGCAGTACTTC.

This clone appeared a few times. The gene calls are TRBV9 and TRBJ2-1, with 7 bases lining up with TRBD2. J lost 8 bases, V lost 4 bases, and 9 bases had no gene match. This CDR3 has 14 residues. Germline lookup yields CDR1 SGDLS and CDR2 YYNGEE. DNA of the CDR3: TGTGCCAGCAGCCTGGGAGGGCCTCTCTATGAGCAGTTCTTC. Its translation is CASSLGGPLYEQFF.

The gene calls are TRBV7-2 and TRBJ2-3, with TRBD1 matching 10 bases. The CDR3 has 17 residues. Germline V gene lookup returns CDR1 SGHTA and CDR2 FQGNSA. The J segment lost 4 bases and the V segment lost 0 bases, leaving 7 bases of the junction unmatched. In DNA form, the CDR3 reads TGTGCCAGCAGCTTAGCTGCCGGGACAGGGGCTGCAGATACGCAGTATTTT. Translated, it gives CASSLAAGTGAADTQYF.

The chain recombines TRBV4-1 with TRBJ2-7; TRBD1 matches at 10 bases. With V trimmed by 3 bases and J by 2 bases, 4 bases remained unmatched. Germline loops: CDR1 MGHRA, CDR2 YSYEKL. The CDR3 has 15 amino acids. The CDR3 bases are TGCGCCAGCAGCCAGCGACAGGGGGCCGCCTACGAGCAGTACTTC. It encodes CASSQRQGAAYEQYF.

CDR3 sequence reads: CATSSDDRKGNTIYF. The CDR3, as DNA: TGTGCCACCAGCAGTGATGACAGGAAGGGAAACACCATATATTTT. The chain links TRBV15 to TRBJ1-3; D is perhaps TRBD1 (6 bases). The germline V gene encodes CDR1 LNHNV and CDR2 YYDKDF (reference sequence). The CDR3 consists of 15 residues. Trimming shortened V by 3 bases and J by 4 bases, and 13 bases separated the two germline ends.

This clone was detected a few times. This chain connects TRBV18 to TRBJ1-2; 10 bases are shared with TRBD1. Per germline, CDR1 KGHSH and CDR2 LQKENI. V lost 3 bases and J lost 13; bases outside the gene matches: 5. This CDR3 has 12 amino acids. CDR3 sequence (DNA): TGTGCCAGCTCACCGGGACAGGGGACCACCACCTTC. This codes for CASSPGQGTTTF.

The chain carries TRBV6-5 and TRBJ2-7; 7 bases fit TRBD1. Germline values: CDR1 MNHEY, CDR2 SVGAGI. V was clipped by 1 base and J by 2 bases; unmatched bases: 2. This CDR3 region has 14 residues. The CDR3 nucleotides read TGTGCCAGCAGTTACTACAGGGGCGCCTACGAGCAGTACTTC. Translating it yields CASSYYRGAYEQYF.

V usage is TRBV3-1 (or the pseudogene TRBV3-2) and J usage is TRBJ1-1; 8 bases line up with TRBD1. The CDR3 has 14 residues. V was pared by 8 bases and J by 7 bases, with 12 bases of the junction left unmatched. Germline V gene data show CDR1 as LGHDT and CDR2 as YNNKEL (reference sequence). Here the CDR3 DNA reads TGTGCCAGCGTATTAACCGGGACAGGACGTGAAGCTTTCTTT. Translating it yields CASVLTGTGREAFF.

The chain is built from TRBV7-2 and TRBJ1-3; D is perhaps TRBD1 (6 bases). The CDR3 has 16 amino acids. Per the germline V gene, CDR1 is SGHTA and CDR2 is FQGNSA. V gave up 2 bases and J gave up 2 bases, with 13 bases separating them. The CDR3 reads CASSLRESGAGNTIYF. The CDR3 DNA reads as TGTGCCAGCAGCTTAAGGGAGTCAGGGGCTGGAAACACCATATATTTT.

The genes are TRBV5-1 and TRBJ2-1; tentatively, D is TRBD2 (5 bases). The V and J ends lost 5 bases and 3 bases respectively, with 6 bases between them. This CDR3 contains 12 residues. The germline gives CDR1 SGHRS, CDR2 YFSETQ. The chain's CDR3 is CASRRDYNEQFF. The CDR3 region has the DNA TGCGCCAGCAGACGGGACTACAATGAGCAGTTCTTC.